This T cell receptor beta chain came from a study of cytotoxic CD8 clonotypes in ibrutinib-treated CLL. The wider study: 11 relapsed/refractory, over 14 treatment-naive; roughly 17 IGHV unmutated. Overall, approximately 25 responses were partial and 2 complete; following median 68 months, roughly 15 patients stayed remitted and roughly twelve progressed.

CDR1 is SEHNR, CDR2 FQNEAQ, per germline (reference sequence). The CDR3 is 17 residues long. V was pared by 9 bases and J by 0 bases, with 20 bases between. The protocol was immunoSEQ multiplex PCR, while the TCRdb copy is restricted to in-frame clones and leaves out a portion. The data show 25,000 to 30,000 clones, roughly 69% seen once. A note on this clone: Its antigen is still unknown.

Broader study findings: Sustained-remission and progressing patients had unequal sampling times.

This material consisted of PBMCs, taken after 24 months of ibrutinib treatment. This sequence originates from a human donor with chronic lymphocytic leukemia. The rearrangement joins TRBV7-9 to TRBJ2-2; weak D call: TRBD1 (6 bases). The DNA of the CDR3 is TGTGCCAGAGGTCAGGGGCCAATTACCTCGAACACCGGGGAGCTGTTTTTT. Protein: CARGQGPITSNTGELFF.